Presented here are 17 T cell receptor beta chains from one specimen sequenced in a study of blood T cell repertoires in COVID-19. Assay: immunoSEQ multiplex PCR; the TCRdb copy retains only in-frame clones and omits some. The repertoire includes about 440,000 clones, more than 85% of them detected once, and approximately 4.3% sits in the top ten. The sequencing sample was made of peripheral blood. These receptors were obtained from a woman aged 25 to 39 with acute or convalescent COVID-19.

The chain couples TRBV24-1 to TRBJ1-2; 7 bases fit TRBD1. Trimming at V came to 6 bases and at J to 7 bases, leaving 4 bases not matched to a gene. The CDR3 has 12 amino acids. Per the germline V gene, CDR1 is KGHDR and CDR2 is SFDVKD. The CDR3 is CATSKTGLGYTF. The CDR3 DNA reads TGTGCCACCAGTAAGACAGGGCTTGGCTACACCTTC.

The chain uses TRBV28 and TRBJ2-7; weak D call: TRBD2 (6 bases). The CDR3 has 16 residues. Trimming took off 6 bases at V and 3 bases at J, with 21 bases between the two ends. Germline V gene lookup returns CDR1 MDHEN and CDR2 SYDVKM. The CDR3 spells CASRDSKRAGGYEQYF. CDR3 in DNA: TGTGCCAGCAGAGACTCAAAGCGGGCGGGTGGCTACGAGCAGTACTTC. Using reference TRBV28 and TRBJ2-7 for the parts outside the CDR3, the full variable domain is DVKVTQSSRYLVKRTGEKVFLECVQDMDHENMFWYRQDPGLGLRLIYFSYDVKMKEKGDIPEGYSVSREKKERFSLILESASTNQTSMYLCASRDSKRAGGYEQYFGPGTRLTVT.

This chain uses TRBV28 with TRBJ1-2; D is undetermined. The CDR3 extends over 15 amino acids. Trimming removed 6 bases at V and 2 bases at J, with 16 bases between. Looked up from germline, CDR1 is MDHEN and CDR2 is SYDVKM. CDR3 protein: CASSPAAGLNYGYTF. The CDR3 coding sequence is TGTGCCAGCAGCCCAGCCGCAGGTCTAAACTATGGCTACACCTTC.

The chain uses TRBV7-8 and TRBJ2-2; 11 bases fit TRBD1. Germline V lookup: CDR1 SGHVS, CDR2 FQNEAQ. This CDR3 has 14 amino acids. V shed 6 bases, J shed 5 bases, and the junction held 2 bases outside the gene matches. CDR3 protein: CASRGQGATGELFF. CDR3 coding DNA: TGTGCCAGCAGAGGACAGGGGGCGACCGGGGAGCTGTTTTTT.

V gene TRBV5-3 combines with J gene TRBJ2-6, with unresolved D. TRBV5-3 is recorded as an ORF, its role being uncertain. The CDR3 is 15 amino acids. V was cut by 4 bases and J by 0 bases, with 8 bases left in between. As DNA, the CDR3 is TGTGCCAGAAGCGTACGGTTCTCTGGGGCCAACGTCCTGACTTTC. This gives the protein CARSVRFSGANVLTF.

The chain combines TRBV6-5 with TRBJ2-5; possible D gene TRBD1, 5 bases. This CDR3 region has 13 residues. V was pared by 6 bases and J by 3 bases, with 11 bases between. Per germline, CDR1 MNHEY and CDR2 SVGAGI. In DNA form, the CDR3 reads TGTGCCAGCAGCATGACAGAGGAAGAGACCCAGTACTTC. This translates into CASSMTEEETQYF.

This clone is a singleton in its sample. The CDR3 reads CASSLTLVASEETQYF. DNA for the CDR3: TGCGCCAGCAGCTTGACCTTAGTGGCTAGCGAAGAGACCCAGTACTTC. This sequence joins TRBV5-1 and TRBJ2-5; D might be TRBD2 (6 bases). Per the germline V gene, CDR1 is SGHRS and CDR2 is YFSETQ. This CDR3 is 16 amino acids long. Trimming took 1 base from V and 3 from J, leaving 16 bases between them.

V gene TRBV7-9 combines with J gene TRBJ1-1; D is uncertain. CDR1 is SEHNR, CDR2 FQNEAQ, per germline (reference sequence). The CDR3 is made up of 13 amino acids. V lost 2 bases, J lost 4 bases, and 8 bases lay in between. CDR3 in DNA: TGTGCCAGCAGCTTATACAGCCCCACTGAAGCTTTCTTT. Its translation: CASSLYSPTEAFF.

In this sample, this clone turned up once. The J gene is TRBJ1-2, the V gene TRBV29-1, with TRBD1 matching over 10 bases. Trimming at V came to 2 bases and at J to 2 bases, leaving 5 bases not matched to a gene. CDR1 is SQVTM, CDR2 ANQGSEA, per germline. The CDR3 sequence is 15 residues long. The CDR3 is CSVETETGGNYGYTF. CDR3 DNA: TGCAGCGTTGAAACCGAGACAGGGGGCAACTATGGCTACACCTTC.

This clone was observed many times. This chain joins TRBV2 and TRBJ2-7; 8 bases are shared with TRBD1. With V trimmed by 11 bases and J by 1 base, 7 bases remained unmatched. Germline loops: CDR1 SNHLY, CDR2 FYNNEI. The CDR3 runs to 13 residues. CDR3 loop: CAGRTGQSYEQYF. CDR3 bases: TGTGCCGGGAGGACAGGGCAATCCTACGAGCAGTACTTC.

The chain couples TRBV19 to TRBJ1-5, with a tentative D call TRBD1 (6 bases). Germline CDR1 is LNHDA and CDR2 is SQIVND (reference sequence). Trimming removed 4 bases at V and 4 bases at J, with 20 bases between. CDR3 length equals 17 residues. CDR3 loop: CASSTAKQGRRNQPQHF. CDR3 in DNA: TGTGCCAGTAGTACCGCAAAACAGGGTCGACGAAATCAGCCCCAGCATTTT.

Written as DNA, the CDR3 is TGTGCCAGCCGCCTCATGGAGGACTTCCAAGAGACCCAGTACTTC. Translation: CASRLMEDFQETQYF. This sequence joins TRBV13 and TRBJ2-5; D is possibly TRBD2 (5 bases). This CDR3 region has 15 residues. The germline gives CDR1 PRHDT, CDR2 FYEKMQ (reference sequence). V dropped 8 bases and J dropped 1 base, with 17 bases sitting between them.

CDR3 bases: TGTGCCAGCAGTTACACTTTAGGGGTAGATGAGCAGTTCTTC. Its protein is CASSYTLGVDEQFF. This sequence joins TRBV16 and TRBJ2-1, with D possibly being TRBD1 (5 bases). V shed 6 bases and J shed 8 bases, with 17 bases lying between them. Germline V gene lookup returns CDR1 KGHSY and CDR2 FQNENV. CDR3 length equals 14 residues.

Concerning this clone: Just one base apart from a much larger clone, this may be a read error. This rearrangement joins TRBV11-2 to TRBJ1-6; D is undetermined. This CDR3 has 12 amino acids. V lost 6 bases, J lost 8 bases, and 8 bases lay in between. In germline, CDR1 is SGHAT, CDR2 FQNNGV. CDR3 DNA sequence: TGTGCCAGCAGGGACGGGGATTCACCCCTCCACTTT. It yields the protein CASRDGDSPLHF.

The CDR3 here is CASSPRVQETQYF. In DNA, the CDR3 is TGTGCCAGCAGTCCCCGGGTCCAAGAGACCCAGTACTTC. V and J are TRBV11-2 and TRBJ2-5; D is undetermined. CDR1 SGHAT and CDR2 FQNNGV come from the germline V gene. CDR3 length: 13 residues. V was clipped by 6 bases and J by 1 base, with 9 bases between them.

The rearrangement joins TRBV27 to TRBJ1-6, with D maybe TRBD1 (5 bases). Germline V gene lookup returns CDR1 MNHEY and CDR2 SMNVEV (reference sequence). CDR3 size: 13 residues. With 11 bases removed from V and 9 bases from J, the gap between germline ends came to 17 bases. The CDR3 protein is CALRDSRGSPLHF. The CDR3 coding sequence is TGTGCCCTACGGGACTCTCGGGGTTCACCCCTCCACTTT.

The rearrangement uses TRBV28 and TRBJ2-1; the match to TRBD2 covers 12 bases. Germline V gene lookup returns CDR1 MDHEN and CDR2 SYDVKM. V shed 7 bases, J shed 7 bases, and the junction held 5 bases outside the gene matches. This CDR3 contains 14 residues. Here the CDR3 DNA reads TGTGCCAGCACTCTAGCGGGGGGGCCGAATGAGCAGTTCTTC. Its protein product is CASTLAGGPNEQFF.